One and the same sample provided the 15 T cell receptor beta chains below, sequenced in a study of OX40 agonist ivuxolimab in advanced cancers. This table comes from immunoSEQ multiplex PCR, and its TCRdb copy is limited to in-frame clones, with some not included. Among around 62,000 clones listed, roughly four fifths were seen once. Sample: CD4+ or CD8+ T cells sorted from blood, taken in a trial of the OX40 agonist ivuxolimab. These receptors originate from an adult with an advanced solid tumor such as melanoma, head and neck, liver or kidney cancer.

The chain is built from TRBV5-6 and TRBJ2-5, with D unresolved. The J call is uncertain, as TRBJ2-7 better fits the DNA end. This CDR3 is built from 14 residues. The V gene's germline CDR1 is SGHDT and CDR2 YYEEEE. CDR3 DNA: TGTGCCAGCAGCTTGGAGGCAGGAACCTACGAGCAGTACTTC. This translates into CASSLEAGTYEQYF.

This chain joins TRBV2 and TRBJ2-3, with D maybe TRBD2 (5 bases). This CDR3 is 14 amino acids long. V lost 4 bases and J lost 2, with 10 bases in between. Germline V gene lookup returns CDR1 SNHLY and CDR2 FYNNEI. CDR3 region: CASSVWGATDTQYF. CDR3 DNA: TGTGCCAGCAGTGTATGGGGAGCCACAGATACGCAGTATTTT.

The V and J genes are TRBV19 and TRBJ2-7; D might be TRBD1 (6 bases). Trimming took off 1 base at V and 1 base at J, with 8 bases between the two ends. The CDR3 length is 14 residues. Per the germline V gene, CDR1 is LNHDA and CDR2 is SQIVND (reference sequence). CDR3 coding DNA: TGTGCCAGTAGTATAGGGGGGCTATCCTACGAGCAGTACTTC. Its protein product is CASSIGGLSYEQYF.

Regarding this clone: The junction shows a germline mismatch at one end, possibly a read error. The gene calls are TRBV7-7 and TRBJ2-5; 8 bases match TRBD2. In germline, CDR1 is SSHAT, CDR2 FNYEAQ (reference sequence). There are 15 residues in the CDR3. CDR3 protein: CASSLDRTGGETQYF. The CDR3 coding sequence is TGTGCTAGCAGCTTAGACCGGACGGGAGGGGAGACCCAGTACTTC.

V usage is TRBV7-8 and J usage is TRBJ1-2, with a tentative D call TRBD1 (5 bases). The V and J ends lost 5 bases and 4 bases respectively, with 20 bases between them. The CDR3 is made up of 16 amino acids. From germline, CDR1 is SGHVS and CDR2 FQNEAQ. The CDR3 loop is CASSPRDGLSLYGYTF. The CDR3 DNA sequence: TGTGCCAGCAGCCCCCGGGACGGCCTAAGCCTCTATGGCTACACCTTC.

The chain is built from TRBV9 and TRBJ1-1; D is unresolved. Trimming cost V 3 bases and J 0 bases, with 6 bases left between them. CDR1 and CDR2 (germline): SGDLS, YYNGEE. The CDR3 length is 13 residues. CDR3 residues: CASSAQLNTEAFF. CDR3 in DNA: TGTGCCAGCAGCGCACAGCTGAACACTGAAGCTTTCTTT.

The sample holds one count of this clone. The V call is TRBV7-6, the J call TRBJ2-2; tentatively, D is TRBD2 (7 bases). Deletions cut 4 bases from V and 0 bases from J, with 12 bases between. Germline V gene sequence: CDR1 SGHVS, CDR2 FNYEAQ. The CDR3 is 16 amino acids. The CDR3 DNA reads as TGTGCCAGCAGCTCCGGGGGGACATCGAACACCGGGGAGCTGTTTTTT. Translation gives CASSSGGTSNTGELFF. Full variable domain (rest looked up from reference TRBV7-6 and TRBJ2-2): GAGVSQSPRYKVTKRGQDVALRCDPISGHVSLYWYRQALGQGPEFLTYFNYEAQQDKSGLPNDRFSAERPEGSISTLTIQRTEQRDSAMYRCASSSGGTSNTGELFFGEGSRLTVL.

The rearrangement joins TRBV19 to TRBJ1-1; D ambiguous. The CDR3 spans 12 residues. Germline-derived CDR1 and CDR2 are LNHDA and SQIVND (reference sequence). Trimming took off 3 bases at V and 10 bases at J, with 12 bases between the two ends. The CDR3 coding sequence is TGTGCCAGTAGTATTTCGGGGAGAGGAGCTTTCTTT. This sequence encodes CASSISGRGAFF. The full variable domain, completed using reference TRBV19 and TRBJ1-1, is DGGITQSPKYLFRKEGQNVTLSCEQNLNHDAMYWYRQDPGQGLRLIYYSQIVNDFQKGDIAEGYSVSREKKESFPLTVTSAQKNPTAFYLCASSISGRGAFFGQGTRLTVV.

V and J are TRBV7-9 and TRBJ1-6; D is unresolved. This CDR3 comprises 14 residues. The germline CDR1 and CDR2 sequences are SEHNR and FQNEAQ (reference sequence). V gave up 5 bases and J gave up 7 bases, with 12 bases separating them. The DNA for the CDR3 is TGTGCCAGCAGCCCGCGAAACGGCAATTCACCCCTCCACTTT. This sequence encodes CASSPRNGNSPLHF.

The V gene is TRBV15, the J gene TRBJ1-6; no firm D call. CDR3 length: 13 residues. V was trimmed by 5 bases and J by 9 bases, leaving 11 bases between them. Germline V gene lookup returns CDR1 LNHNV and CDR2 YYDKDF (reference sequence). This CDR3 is CATSGRTSSPLHF. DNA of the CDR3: TGTGCCACCAGCGGAAGGACGAGTTCACCCCTCCACTTT.

CDR3 DNA sequence: TGTGCCAGCAGTGGTCCCGGCACAGATACGCAGTATTTT. Protein sequence: CASSGPGTDTQYF. The V gene is TRBV6-4, the J gene TRBJ2-3; D remains ambiguous. Germline CDR1 MRHNA, CDR2 SNTAGT. V gave up 4 bases and J gave up 1 base, with 6 bases separating them. The CDR3 is 13 amino acids.

CDR3: CASSEASGLSGYTF. For the CDR3, the DNA is TGTGCCAGCAGTGAAGCGTCGGGACTTTCTGGCTACACCTTC. The V call is TRBV2, the J call TRBJ1-2; perhaps TRBD1 as D (5 bases). Looked up from germline, CDR1 is SNHLY and CDR2 is FYNNEI. The ends were cut back, 0 bases at V and 7 bases at J, with 12 bases in the middle. The CDR3 spans 14 residues.

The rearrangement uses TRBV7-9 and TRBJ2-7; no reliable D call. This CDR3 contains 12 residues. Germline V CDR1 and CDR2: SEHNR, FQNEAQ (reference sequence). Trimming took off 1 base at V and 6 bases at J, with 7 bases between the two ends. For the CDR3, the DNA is TGTGCCAGCAGCTTAGATGCCCCCGAGCAGTACTTC. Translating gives CASSLDAPEQYF.

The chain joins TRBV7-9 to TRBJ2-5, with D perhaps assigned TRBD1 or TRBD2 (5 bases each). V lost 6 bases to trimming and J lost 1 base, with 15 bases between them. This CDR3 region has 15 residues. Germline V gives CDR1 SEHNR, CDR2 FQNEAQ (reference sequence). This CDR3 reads CASRPPGTAQETQYF. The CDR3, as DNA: TGTGCCAGCAGGCCCCCAGGGACGGCCCAAGAGACCCAGTACTTC.

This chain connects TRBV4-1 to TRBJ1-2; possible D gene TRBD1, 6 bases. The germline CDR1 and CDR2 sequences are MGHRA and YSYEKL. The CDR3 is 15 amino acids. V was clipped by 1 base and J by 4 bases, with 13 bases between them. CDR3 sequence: CASSQAPSGVYGYTF. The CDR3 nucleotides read TGCGCCAGCAGCCAAGCCCCTTCAGGGGTCTATGGCTACACCTTC.